The present T cell receptor (beta chain) was sequenced within a study of blood T cell repertoires in COVID-19. As for the study in general: T cells, B-cell-depleted T cells, or PBMCs supplied cDNA or gDNA.

The authors' processing: Estimation of nucleated cell counts relied on the amplification of reference gene primers. Libraries were prepared by immunoSEQ multiplex PCR; TCRdb keeps only in-frame clonotypes and omits some of them. Clonal size and the V and J genes are those of that table, whereas D and trimming came from the DNA. Seen here are approximately 46,000 clones, 90% observed once, and the top ten hold approximately 3%. There are 14 residues in the CDR3. The V gene lost 3 bases and the J gene lost 4 bases, with 12 bases spanning the gap. Germline CDR1 reads SGHAT; CDR2 reads FQNNGV. The receptor was isolated from a man over 45 with active COVID-19. The V call is TRBV11-2, the J call TRBJ2-5; possibly TRBD1 for D (6 bases). Sequences were obtained from peripheral blood. The CDR3 sequence is CASSFRQDRETQYF. The CDR3 bases are TGTGCCAGCAGCTTTAGACAGGACCGAGAGACCCAGTACTTC. Full variable domain (rest looked up from reference TRBV11-2 and TRBJ2-5): EAGVAQSPRYKIIEKRQSVAFWCNPISGHATLYWYQQILGQGPKLLIQFQNNGVVDDSQLPKDRFSAERLKGVDSTLKIQPAKLEDSAVYLCASSFRQDRETQYFGPGTRLLVL.